The clone carrying this TCR beta chain came up once. As yet, its antigen is unknown. Documented treatment: approximately nine-day PBMC culture with coronavirus spike peptide pools or control peptides (ViraFEST assay). Pre-COVID-19 pandemic sampling (2011-2018) yielded the unexposed donor's CD4+ T cells. This sample stems from a study of vaccination and CD4 T cells after COVID-19. Turning to the study itself: The study enrolled six male and four female convalescents, two of whom were Hispanic. Stimulation used overlapping spike peptides from SARS-CoV-2, HCoV-NL63, HCoV-OC43 and HCoV-229E. Post-diagnosis, post-COVID samples were collected after a median around 100 days, ranging 35 to 161.

Sequencing of the DNA from cultured CD4+ T cells was carried out with the Oncomine TCR Beta short-read assay. Genomic DNA extraction was carried out from cultured CD4+ T cells. Each CDR3 protein gets one entry after TCRdb re-called the PCR reads with MiXCR. In the table there are roughly 8,000 distinct CDR3 sequences, roughly 50% of which are singletons. Germline CDR1 SNHLY, CDR2 FYNNEI. V lost 5 bases and J lost 3; bases outside the gene matches: 3. The CDR3 spans 14 residues. Sequencing was performed on CD4+ T cells from blood, cultured in vitro. This clonotype originated in a human donor in good health. This chain links TRBV2 with TRBJ2-7; 11 bases line up with TRBD1. CDR3 in amino acids: CASSWTGGGYEQYF. The CDR3, as DNA: TGTGCCAGCAGTTGGACAGGGGGCGGCTACGAGCAGTACTTC. Looking up the rest from reference TRBV2 and TRBJ2-7 gives the full variable domain: EPEVTQTPSHQVTQMGQEVILRCVPISNHLYFYWYRQILGQKVEFLVSFYNNEISEKSEIFDDQFSVERPDGSNFTLKIRSTKLEDSAMYFCASSWTGGGYEQYFGPGTRLTVT.